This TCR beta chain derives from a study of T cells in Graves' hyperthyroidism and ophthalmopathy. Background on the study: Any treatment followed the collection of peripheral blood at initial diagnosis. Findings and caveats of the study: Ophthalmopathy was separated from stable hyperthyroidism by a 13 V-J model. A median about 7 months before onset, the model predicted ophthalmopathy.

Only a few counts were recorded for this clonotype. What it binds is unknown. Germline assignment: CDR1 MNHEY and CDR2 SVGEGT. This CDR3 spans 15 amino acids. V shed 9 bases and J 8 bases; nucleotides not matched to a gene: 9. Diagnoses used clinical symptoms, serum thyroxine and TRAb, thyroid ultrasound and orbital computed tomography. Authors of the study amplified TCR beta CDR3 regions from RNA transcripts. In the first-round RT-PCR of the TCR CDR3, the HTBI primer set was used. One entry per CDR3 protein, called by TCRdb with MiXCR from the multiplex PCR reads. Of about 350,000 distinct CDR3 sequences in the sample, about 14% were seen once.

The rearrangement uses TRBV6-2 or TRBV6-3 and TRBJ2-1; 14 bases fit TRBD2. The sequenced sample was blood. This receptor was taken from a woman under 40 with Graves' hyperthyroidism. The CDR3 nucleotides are TGTGCCAGGTTGACTAGCGGGAGGGGGGTATATGAGCAGTTCTTC. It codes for CARLTSGRGVYEQFF.